One and the same sample provided the 6 T cell receptor beta chains below, sequenced in a study of shared clonotypes between healthy human individuals (dated by TCRdb to about 2020). The receptor library was made with the immunoSEQ multiplex PCR assay. TCRdb provides this immuneACCESS table in a form limited to in-frame rearrangements. Some clones are lacking; in checked studies, under half of them reflect an unresolved V gene, and why the rest are absent is not known. The sample records 2 million to 2.5 million clones, 85% to 95% of which are singletons. The ten largest clones add up to about 0.41% of the sample. Sequences were obtained from naive CD4+ T cells from PBMCs. This sample's cell subset or site label indicates: CD45RA+ positively selected. The receptors come from a man aged 18 to 30 in good health. Some clones in this sample may be carry-over from other donors' samples.

This rearrangement joins TRBV5-4 to TRBJ2-5, with D possibly being TRBD2 (5 bases). Germline values: CDR1 SGHNT, CDR2 YYREEE (reference sequence). Trimming stripped 1 base from V and 4 bases from J, with 11 bases between. The CDR3 is 14 residues long. This CDR3 is CASSLFRAGETQYF. The CDR3 nucleotides are TGTGCCAGCAGCTTGTTCCGGGCGGGAGAGACCCAGTACTTC.

This chain links TRBV7-9 with TRBJ1-3; D unclear. This CDR3 region has 12 residues. Looked up from germline, CDR1 is SEHNR and CDR2 is FQNEAQ (reference sequence). Trimming left V 5 bases short and J 10 bases short, with 12 bases between. The CDR3 coding sequence is TGTGCCAGCAGCCAATATCCGGAGACCATATATTTT. Its protein product is CASSQYPETIYF.

The J gene is TRBJ2-5, the V gene TRBV14; D may correspond to TRBD1 or TRBD2 (5 bases each). V lost 1 base and J lost 5, with 11 bases in between. Germline-derived CDR1 and CDR2 are SGHDN and FVKESK. The CDR3 runs 14 residues. The CDR3, as DNA: TGTGCCAGCAGCCAAGTTTGGGGGACGGAGACCCAGTACTTC. This encodes CASSQVWGTETQYF.

The rearrangement links TRBV2 to TRBJ2-1, with D perhaps matching TRBD1 or TRBD2 (5 bases each). The CDR3 is 14 amino acids. V lost 6 bases, J lost 8 bases, and 17 bases lay in between. CDR1 and CDR2 from the germline V gene are SNHLY and FYNNEI. DNA for the CDR3: TGTGCCAGCAGGAAGGGACCCCACTGGGATGAGCAGTTCTTC. Translated, it gives CASRKGPHWDEQFF.

The chain combines TRBV5-4 with TRBJ2-3; D may be TRBD2 (6 bases). With 0 bases removed from V and 3 bases from J, the gap between germline ends came to 11 bases. From germline, CDR1 is SGHNT and CDR2 YYREEE (reference sequence). The CDR3 is 15 residues long. The CDR3 nucleotides read TGTGCCAGCAGCTTGGCGGCGGGACGGACAGATACGCAGTATTTT. Protein product: CASSLAAGRTDTQYF.

The J gene is TRBJ2-5, the V gene TRBV2; D might be TRBD2 (5 bases). Germline CDR1 and CDR2: SNHLY and FYNNEI. This CDR3 has 13 residues. Trimming stripped 7 bases from V and 4 bases from J, with 13 bases between. CDR3 region: CASIPGMGETQYF. Written as DNA, the CDR3 is TGTGCCAGCATCCCGGGAATGGGAGAGACCCAGTACTTC.